These T cell receptor beta chains were read from a single sample in a study of T-cell reconstitution after alpha-beta-depleted transplantation in children. MiXCR, run by TCRdb on the PCR reads, gives a single entry per CDR3 protein. Of 450,000 to 600,000 distinct CDR3 sequences in the sample, over 9.5% were seen once. The sequenced sample was PBMCs, obtained before TCRalphabeta/CD19-depleted stem cell transplant. These receptors were obtained from a child aged 2-15 years with inherited bone marrow failure, due to receive a stem cell transplant. The CDR3 runs from the conserved cysteine through the conserved F or W. Each record gives: D gene, J gene, clone size, V gene, CDR3 protein, CDR3 DNA. D genes are given only for firm matches. A row's size may be missing; if present it is once, few, many or a size class.

D gene: -; J gene: TRBJ2-1; clone size: many; V gene: TRBV4-1; CDR3 protein: CASSSHLDEQFF; CDR3 DNA: TGCGCCAGCAGCTCCCATCTAGATGAGCAGTTCTTC
D gene: TRBD1; J gene: TRBJ2-1; clone size: few; V gene: TRBV11-1; CDR3 protein: CASSSGGLDRGGRNNEQFF; CDR3 DNA: TGTGCCAGCAGCTCCGGGGGTTTAGACAGGGGAGGTCGGAACAATGAGCAGTTCTTC
D gene: TRBD2; J gene: TRBJ2-7; clone size: -; V gene: TRBV14; CDR3 protein: CASSQVAGAGYEQYF; CDR3 DNA: TGTGCCAGCAGCCAAGTAGCGGGAGCTGGCTACGAGCAGTACTTC
D gene: -; J gene: TRBJ2-7; clone size: -; V gene: TRBV20-1; CDR3 protein: CSASPRDLSYEQYF; CDR3 DNA: TGCAGTGCTTCCCCCCGGGACCTCTCCTACGAGCAGTACTTC
D gene: -; J gene: TRBJ2-7; clone size: -; V gene: TRBV3-1; CDR3 protein: CASTQDRLGYRTYEQYF; CDR3 DNA: TGTGCCAGCACCCAAGATAGGCTCGGCTACCGTACCTACGAGCAGTACTTC
D gene: -; J gene: TRBJ2-3; clone size: many; V gene: TRBV10-2; CDR3 protein: CASSESVGLALRDTQYF; CDR3 DNA: TGCGCCAGCAGTGAAAGCGTGGGGCTGGCCCTTCGAGATACGCAGTATTTT
D gene: TRBD2; J gene: TRBJ2-1; clone size: -; V gene: TRBV29-1; CDR3 protein: CSLRTSSYNEQFF; CDR3 DNA: TGCAGCCTCAGGACTAGCTCCTACAATGAGCAGTTCTTC
D gene: TRBD2; J gene: TRBJ2-1; clone size: many; V gene: TRBV12-3/TRBV12-4; CDR3 protein: CASAFPLAGGSEQFF; CDR3 DNA: TGTGCCAGCGCCTTCCCCCTAGCGGGAGGGAGTGAGCAGTTCTTC
D gene: -; J gene: TRBJ2-5; clone size: many; V gene: TRBV20-1; CDR3 protein: CSARDGRGGETQYF; CDR3 DNA: TGCAGTGCTAGAGATGGCAGGGGAGGAGAGACCCAGTACTTC
D gene: -; J gene: TRBJ2-3; clone size: many; V gene: TRBV3-1; CDR3 protein: CASSQVTGTDTQYF; CDR3 DNA: TGTGCCAGCAGCCAAGTTACGGGAACAGATACGCAGTATTTT
D gene: -; J gene: TRBJ1-5; clone size: many; V gene: TRBV10-3; CDR3 protein: CAIQPGPTSPQHF; CDR3 DNA: TGTGCCATCCAACCGGGGCCGACCTCGCCCCAGCATTTT
D gene: -; J gene: TRBJ1-2; clone size: many; V gene: TRBV6-5; CDR3 protein: CASSYHDRPNYGYTF; CDR3 DNA: TGTGCCAGCAGTTACCACGACAGGCCTAACTATGGCTACACCTTC
D gene: TRBD1; J gene: TRBJ2-1; clone size: many; V gene: TRBV20-1; CDR3 protein: CSATNRDRDLWDSYNEQFF; CDR3 DNA: TGCAGTGCTACCAACCGGGACAGGGACTTATGGGACTCCTACAATGAGCAGTTCTTC
D gene: TRBD1; J gene: TRBJ2-7; clone size: -; V gene: TRBV11-2; CDR3 protein: CASSSSGTEYYEQYF; CDR3 DNA: TGTGCCAGCAGCTCCTCCGGGACAGAGTACTACGAGCAGTACTTC
D gene: TRBD2; J gene: TRBJ2-3; clone size: -; V gene: TRBV7-6; CDR3 protein: CASSLAGSGGRAVNTQYF; CDR3 DNA: TGTGCCAGCAGCTTAGCGGGGTCTGGCGGGAGGGCCGTAAATACGCAGTATTTT
D gene: -; J gene: TRBJ1-1; clone size: many; V gene: TRBV10-1; CDR3 protein: CASSDGTEAFF; CDR3 DNA: TGCGCCAGCAGTGATGGGACTGAAGCTTTCTTT
D gene: -; J gene: TRBJ2-3; clone size: many; V gene: TRBV5-6; CDR3 protein: CASSLGAGATDTQYF; CDR3 DNA: TGTGCCAGCAGCTTGGGGGCGGGGGCCACAGATACGCAGTATTTT
D gene: -; J gene: TRBJ2-7; clone size: -; V gene: TRBV20-1; CDR3 protein: CSVTSYRSLLGSEQYF; CDR3 DNA: TGCAGTGTCACTAGTTACAGGTCACTTTTAGGCTCCGAGCAGTACTTC
D gene: -; J gene: TRBJ2-7; clone size: -; V gene: TRBV28; CDR3 protein: CASSSLDRTLGSYEQYF; CDR3 DNA: TGTGCCAGCAGCTCGCTCGACAGGACCCTGGGCTCCTACGAGCAGTACTTC
D gene: TRBD2; J gene: TRBJ2-5; clone size: many; V gene: TRBV4-2; CDR3 protein: CASSQVLAGAPEETQYF; CDR3 DNA: TGTGCCAGCAGCCAAGTGTTAGCGGGAGCCCCGGAGGAGACCCAGTACTTC
D gene: -; J gene: TRBJ1-5; clone size: many; V gene: TRBV5-6; CDR3 protein: CASSLASSNQPQHF; CDR3 DNA: TGTGCCAGCAGCTTGGCAAGTAGCAATCAGCCCCAGCATTTT
D gene: -; J gene: TRBJ2-7; clone size: few; V gene: TRBV29-1; CDR3 protein: CSVDGPREEQYF; CDR3 DNA: TGCAGCGTTGATGGGCCCCGGGAGGAGCAGTACTTC
D gene: -; J gene: TRBJ2-2; clone size: few; V gene: TRBV29-1; CDR3 protein: CSVEHTGELFF; CDR3 DNA: TGCAGCGTTGAACACACCGGGGAGCTGTTTTTT
D gene: TRBD1; J gene: TRBJ2-5; clone size: few; V gene: TRBV6-1; CDR3 protein: CASSPSLGQGTQETQYF; CDR3 DNA: TGTGCCAGCAGTCCCTCACTTGGACAGGGAACCCAAGAGACCCAGTACTTC
D gene: TRBD1; J gene: TRBJ1-1; clone size: many; V gene: TRBV27; CDR3 protein: CASSPSMTGFPEAFF; CDR3 DNA: TGTGCCAGCAGTCCCTCAATGACAGGGTTCCCCGAAGCTTTCTTT
D gene: TRBD2; J gene: TRBJ2-7; clone size: -; V gene: TRBV27; CDR3 protein: CAISSGGAEQYF; CDR3 DNA: TGTGCCATCAGTTCGGGAGGAGCTGAGCAGTACTTC
D gene: -; J gene: TRBJ2-7; clone size: -; V gene: TRBV6-1; CDR3 protein: CASSEEDPGVFAYEQYF; CDR3 DNA: TGTGCCAGCAGTGAAGAAGACCCAGGGGTTTTCGCCTACGAGCAGTACTTC
D gene: -; J gene: TRBJ1-1; clone size: many; V gene: TRBV28; CDR3 protein: CASSLGRWNTEAFF; CDR3 DNA: TGTGCCAGCAGTTTAGGGAGATGGAACACTGAAGCTTTCTTT
D gene: TRBD2; J gene: TRBJ2-1; clone size: many; V gene: TRBV2; CDR3 protein: CASSPGAQAGTNEQFF; CDR3 DNA: TGTGCCAGCAGCCCCGGGGCGCAAGCGGGGACCAATGAGCAGTTCTTC
D gene: -; J gene: TRBJ2-1; clone size: -; V gene: TRBV12-3/TRBV12-4; CDR3 protein: CASSFQLYLGGRGGEQFF; CDR3 DNA: TGTGCCAGCAGTTTCCAGCTTTACCTGGGGGGAAGAGGTGGTGAGCAGTTCTTC
D gene: TRBD1; J gene: TRBJ2-7; clone size: many; V gene: TRBV5-1; CDR3 protein: CASSLTRQGGSYEQYF; CDR3 DNA: TGCGCCAGCAGCTTGACCAGACAGGGGGGCTCCTACGAGCAGTACTTC
D gene: -; J gene: TRBJ2-7; clone size: many; V gene: TRBV29-1; CDR3 protein: CSVQLDAYEQYF; CDR3 DNA: TGCAGCGTTCAACTAGACGCCTACGAGCAGTACTTC
D gene: TRBD2; J gene: TRBJ2-1; clone size: many; V gene: TRBV6-2/TRBV6-3; CDR3 protein: CASRRLAGALFF; CDR3 DNA: TGTGCCAGCAGACGGCTAGCGGGAGCTCTGTTCTTC
D gene: TRBD2; J gene: TRBJ2-1; clone size: many; V gene: TRBV29-1; CDR3 protein: CSVGGTGLAVGDEQFF; CDR3 DNA: TGCAGCGTCGGAGGGACGGGACTAGCCGTGGGGGATGAGCAGTTCTTC
D gene: -; J gene: TRBJ2-7; clone size: many; V gene: TRBV11-2; CDR3 protein: CASSLFDDSYEQYF; CDR3 DNA: TGTGCCAGCAGCTTATTCGATGACTCTTACGAGCAGTACTTC
D gene: -; J gene: TRBJ2-1; clone size: few; V gene: TRBV19; CDR3 protein: CASSIWSGTNEQFF; CDR3 DNA: TGTGCCAGTAGTATTTGGTCGGGCACCAATGAGCAGTTCTTC
D gene: -; J gene: TRBJ2-3; clone size: -; V gene: TRBV30; CDR3 protein: CAWSDPTGQYF; CDR3 DNA: TGTGCCTGGAGTGACCCTACCGGGCAGTATTTT
D gene: TRBD1; J gene: TRBJ2-6; clone size: -; V gene: TRBV2; CDR3 protein: CASSVKVGQGRTSGANVLTF; CDR3 DNA: TGTGCCAGCAGTGTCAAGGTCGGACAGGGGCGGACTTCGGGGGCCAACGTCCTGACTTTC
D gene: -; J gene: TRBJ2-7; clone size: many; V gene: TRBV7-8; CDR3 protein: CASSLAGRSGSGEQYF; CDR3 DNA: TGTGCCAGCAGCTTAGCCGGCAGGTCCGGATCGGGCGAGCAGTACTTC
D gene: -; J gene: TRBJ2-3; clone size: -; V gene: TRBV6-2/TRBV6-3; CDR3 protein: CASSYSSLQGTSTDTQYF; CDR3 DNA: TGTGCCAGCAGTTACTCTTCCCTGCAAGGAACGAGCACAGATACGCAGTATTTT
D gene: TRBD1; J gene: TRBJ2-7; clone size: many; V gene: TRBV10-3; CDR3 protein: CAISYKPGQGIGEQYF; CDR3 DNA: TGTGCCATCAGTTATAAACCGGGACAGGGTATAGGCGAGCAGTACTTC
D gene: TRBD1; J gene: TRBJ2-4; clone size: many; V gene: TRBV18; CDR3 protein: CASSPTGGENIQYF; CDR3 DNA: TGTGCCAGCTCTCCGACAGGGGGAGAAAACATTCAGTACTTC
D gene: TRBD2; J gene: TRBJ2-3; clone size: -; V gene: TRBV4-3; CDR3 protein: CASSLAGTRLLHTQYF; CDR3 DNA: TGCGCCAGCAGCTTAGCGGGGACTAGGTTACTCCATACGCAGTATTTT
D gene: TRBD1; J gene: TRBJ2-1; clone size: many; V gene: TRBV29-1; CDR3 protein: CSVDPGQGPYNEQFF; CDR3 DNA: TGCAGCGTTGATCCGGGACAGGGGCCCTACAATGAGCAGTTCTTC
D gene: TRBD2; J gene: TRBJ2-4; clone size: -; V gene: TRBV20-1; CDR3 protein: CSASASGTRLAKNIQYF; CDR3 DNA: TGCAGTGCTAGTGCCTCAGGGACTAGACTAGCCAAAAACATTCAGTACTTC
D gene: -; J gene: TRBJ1-1; clone size: few; V gene: TRBV6-1; CDR3 protein: CASSEQQGGTEAFF; CDR3 DNA: TGTGCCAGCAGTGAACAACAGGGAGGCACTGAAGCTTTCTTT
D gene: TRBD2; J gene: TRBJ2-6; clone size: many; V gene: TRBV6-5; CDR3 protein: CASSYHRLAGNSGANVLTF; CDR3 DNA: TGTGCCAGCAGTTACCACAGACTAGCGGGGAACTCTGGGGCCAACGTCCTGACTTTC
D gene: TRBD2; J gene: TRBJ2-2; clone size: many; V gene: TRBV5-6; CDR3 protein: CASSVTWASGTNTGELFF; CDR3 DNA: TGTGCCAGCAGCGTAACTTGGGCTAGCGGTACGAACACCGGGGAGCTGTTTTTT
D gene: TRBD2; J gene: TRBJ2-5; clone size: -; V gene: TRBV9; CDR3 protein: CASSVGPSGGGETQYF; CDR3 DNA: TGTGCCAGCAGCGTAGGCCCTAGCGGAGGAGGGGAGACCCAGTACTTC
D gene: TRBD2; J gene: TRBJ2-1; clone size: many; V gene: TRBV4-1; CDR3 protein: CASSGLAGLNNEQFF; CDR3 DNA: TGCGCCAGCAGCGGACTAGCGGGATTAAACAATGAGCAGTTCTTC
D gene: TRBD1; J gene: TRBJ2-7; clone size: many; V gene: TRBV10-3; CDR3 protein: CAISESDGTVSSYEQYF; CDR3 DNA: TGTGCCATCAGTGAGTCCGACGGGACAGTGAGCTCCTACGAGCAGTACTTC
D gene: TRBD1; J gene: TRBJ2-3; clone size: many; V gene: TRBV4-2; CDR3 protein: CASSKNPGQGGDTQYF; CDR3 DNA: TGTGCCAGCAGCAAAAATCCGGGACAGGGTGGGGATACGCAGTATTTT
D gene: -; J gene: TRBJ2-7; clone size: -; V gene: TRBV9; CDR3 protein: CASSGLGANYEQYF; CDR3 DNA: TGTGCCAGCAGCGGGCTAGGGGCCAACTACGAGCAGTACTTC
D gene: -; J gene: TRBJ2-1; clone size: -; V gene: TRBV30; CDR3 protein: CAWSVEQSSYNEQFF; CDR3 DNA: TGTGCCTGGAGTGTAGAGCAAAGCTCCTACAATGAGCAGTTCTTC
D gene: TRBD2; J gene: TRBJ2-1; clone size: few; V gene: TRBV19; CDR3 protein: CASSIPGGFYNEQFF; CDR3 DNA: TGTGCCAGTAGTATTCCGGGAGGGTTCTACAATGAGCAGTTCTTC
D gene: -; J gene: TRBJ1-4; clone size: many; V gene: TRBV15; CDR3 protein: CATSRGLGSNEKLFF; CDR3 DNA: TGTGCCACCAGCAGAGGTTTGGGGTCTAATGAAAAACTGTTTTTT
D gene: -; J gene: TRBJ1-1; clone size: many; V gene: TRBV20-1; CDR3 protein: CSASWGRLVTEAFF; CDR3 DNA: TGCAGTGCTAGTTGGGGCAGACTGGTCACTGAAGCTTTCTTT
D gene: -; J gene: TRBJ2-3; clone size: many; V gene: TRBV11-2; CDR3 protein: CASSFLHPRTDTQYF; CDR3 DNA: TGTGCCAGCAGCTTTCTACATCCTCGGACAGATACGCAGTATTTT
D gene: -; J gene: TRBJ2-2; clone size: -; V gene: TRBV29-1; CDR3 protein: CSVEAERDTGELFF; CDR3 DNA: TGCAGCGTTGAGGCGGAGAGGGACACCGGGGAGCTGTTTTTT